The 29 T cell receptor beta chains reported below all come from one sample, sequenced in a study of T cell clonotyping in hematopoietic cell transplantation. Sequencing was performed with immunoSEQ multiplex PCR; in TCRdb, only in-frame clones are kept and a portion is missing. The data show about 16,000 clones, with over 90% seen just once and approximately 5% held by the top ten. Specimen: peripheral blood mononuclear cells. These receptors were taken from a man aged 35-49 years in good health. Some clones in this sample may be carry-over from other donors' samples.

The gene calls are TRBV29-1 and TRBJ1-2; possibly TRBD1 for D (5 bases). The CDR3 has 13 residues. V was clipped by 2 bases and J by 7 bases, with 14 bases between them. Germline V gene lookup returns CDR1 SQVTM and CDR2 ANQGSEA. The CDR3 coding sequence is TGCAGCGTTGAATTGGACACCAAGGGTGGCTACACCTTC. Its translation is CSVELDTKGGYTF.

This clone was recorded only once. The V gene is TRBV28, the J gene TRBJ2-7, with unresolved D. Trimming took off 2 bases at V and 3 bases at J, with 11 bases between the two ends. This CDR3 is 14 amino acids long. Germline CDR1 is MDHEN and CDR2 is SYDVKM. The CDR3 reads CASSLRKTNYEQYF. CDR3 nucleotides: TGTGCCAGCAGTTTACGTAAGACAAACTACGAGCAGTACTTC.

The rearrangement links TRBV27 to TRBJ1-6; D is undetermined. With 5 bases removed from V and 6 bases from J, the gap between germline ends came to 14 bases. The germline V gene has CDR1 MNHEY and CDR2 SMNVEV (reference sequence). The CDR3 runs 15 residues. The CDR3 bases are TGTGCCAGCAGTCCCTCAGACTCAGCTAATTCACCCCTCCACTTT. Translation gives CASSPSDSANSPLHF.

The chain employs TRBV5-5 and TRBJ2-3; 10 bases fit TRBD2. Germline V gives CDR1 SGHKS, CDR2 YYEKEE (reference sequence). This CDR3 has 16 residues. V shed 2 bases and J 0 bases; nucleotides not matched to a gene: 3. The CDR3 sequence is CASSFGLAESTDTQYF. The CDR3 coding sequence is TGTGCCAGCAGCTTTGGACTAGCGGAGAGCACAGATACGCAGTATTTT.

V and J are TRBV27 and TRBJ2-7; D possibly corresponds to TRBD2 (6 bases). The germline V gene has CDR1 MNHEY and CDR2 SMNVEV (reference sequence). The V and J ends lost 2 bases and 2 bases respectively, with 10 bases between them. The CDR3 sequence is 14 residues long. The CDR3 coding sequence is TGTGCCAGCAGTTTAGGGACTCCTACCTACGAGCAGTACTTC. This gives the protein CASSLGTPTYEQYF.

This rearrangement joins TRBV5-1 to TRBJ1-3, with D unresolved. CDR3 size: 13 residues. Germline V gene data show CDR1 as SGHRS and CDR2 as YFSETQ. Trimming left V 2 bases short and J 1 base short, with 4 bases between. The CDR3 spells CASSFNSGNTIYF. For the CDR3, the DNA is TGCGCCAGCAGCTTCAATTCTGGAAACACCATATATTTT.

The chain uses TRBV6-5 and TRBJ2-7, with D possibly being TRBD2 (6 bases). CDR1 MNHEY and CDR2 SVGAGI come from the germline V gene. Trimming shortened V by 5 bases and J by 6 bases, and 14 bases separated the two germline ends. The CDR3 extends over 13 amino acids. CDR3 region: CASSTGLGFEQYF. The CDR3, as DNA: TGTGCCAGCAGTACGGGACTGGGGTTCGAGCAGTACTTC.

V usage is TRBV4-3 and J usage is TRBJ2-7; no clear D gene. Germline CDR1 reads LGHNA; CDR2 reads YSLEER. The CDR3 is 15 residues long. The germline V and J ends were trimmed by 0 bases and 2 bases, with 11 bases remaining between them. Written as DNA, the CDR3 is TGCGCCAGCAGCCAAGATTACGACCAAACCTACGAGCAGTACTTC. Amino acids: CASSQDYDQTYEQYF.

The chain employs TRBV4-1 and TRBJ2-7; D is possibly TRBD1 (5 bases). V was pared by 0 bases and J by 4 bases, with 13 bases between. The germline V gene has CDR1 MGHRA and CDR2 YSYEKL. The CDR3 totals 15 residues. CDR3 loop: CASSQDGQGLYEQYF. The CDR3 nucleotides read TGCGCCAGCAGCCAAGATGGGCAGGGTCTGTACGAGCAGTACTTC.

The rearrangement uses TRBV30 and TRBJ2-7; D unclear. The CDR3 loop spans 11 amino acids. Per the germline V gene, CDR1 is GTSNPN and CDR2 is SVGIG (reference sequence). V was trimmed by 2 bases and J by 9 bases, leaving 11 bases between them. The CDR3 bases are TGTGCCTGGAGTTCCAACAGTGGGCAGTACTTC. Encoded protein: CAWSSNSGQYF.

The chain joins TRBV9 to TRBJ2-2, with 7 bases fitting TRBD2. The germline V gene has CDR1 SGDLS and CDR2 YYNGEE. The trim removed 2 bases at V and 0 bases at J, leaving 4 bases unmatched. The length of the CDR3 is 16 residues. Written as DNA, the CDR3 is TGTGCCAGCAGCGTGCGGGGGAGCCCGAACACCGGGGAGCTGTTTTTT. Amino acids: CASSVRGSPNTGELFF.

The V gene is TRBV28, the J gene TRBJ2-7, with 7 bases lining up with TRBD1. CDR3 length equals 15 residues. Germline trimming cut 4 bases from V and 6 bases from J; bases unmatched to any gene: 12. Germline loops: CDR1 MDHEN, CDR2 SYDVKM. CDR3 residues: CASSSRTQGIGEQYF. The CDR3 DNA reads as TGTGCCAGCAGTTCTCGTACACAGGGGATCGGCGAGCAGTACTTC.

The genes are TRBV9 and TRBJ2-3, with 7 bases fitting TRBD1. The CDR3 has 15 amino acids. V shed 1 base and J 4 bases; nucleotides not matched to a gene: 6. Germline-derived CDR1 and CDR2 are SGDLS and YYNGEE. The CDR3 region has the DNA TGTGCCAGCAGCGTATATGGCAGGGGGTCAGATACGCAGTATTTT. Translation: CASSVYGRGSDTQYF. Full variable domain (missing parts from reference TRBV9 and TRBJ2-3): DSGVTQTPKHLITATGQRVTLRCSPRSGDLSVYWYQQSLDQGLQFLIQYYNGEERAKGNILERFSAQQFPDLHSELNLSSLELGDSALYFCASSVYGRGSDTQYFGPGTRLTVL.

The V and J genes are TRBV7-3 and TRBJ2-1, with 11 nucleotides matching TRBD2. The ends lost 5 bases at V and 11 bases at J; junction bases unmatched: 8. The CDR3 spans 14 residues. Germline CDR1 reads SGHTA; CDR2 reads FQGTGA. CDR3 DNA: TGTGCCAGCAGCCCCGGGCTAGCGGGAGGTAAGCAGTTCTTC. Protein product: CASSPGLAGGKQFF.

The rearrangement joins TRBV6-4 to TRBJ2-1, with D possibly being TRBD1 (6 bases). The CDR3 has 15 residues. V was clipped by 5 bases and J by 0 bases, with 11 bases between them. Germline V gene sequence: CDR1 MRHNA, CDR2 SNTAGT. The DNA for the CDR3 is TGTGCCAGCAGTCAAGAGACAGGCTCCTACAATGAGCAGTTCTTC. Translation gives CASSQETGSYNEQFF.

V and J are TRBV5-6 and TRBJ2-7; D may match TRBD1 or TRBD2 (5 bases each). This CDR3 contains 13 residues. Trimming removed 7 bases from V and 2 bases from J, with 13 bases in between. CDR1 and CDR2 from the germline V gene are SGHDT and YYEEEE. This chain's CDR3 is CASGPGRTYEQYF. The CDR3, as DNA: TGTGCCAGCGGACCGGGGCGCACCTACGAGCAGTACTTC.

This chain connects TRBV2 to TRBJ1-1, with 9 bases lining up with TRBD1. Germline V gene sequence: CDR1 SNHLY, CDR2 FYNNEI. The CDR3 extends over 12 amino acids. With 10 bases clipped from V and 3 bases from J, the junction kept 3 bases outside the gene matches. CDR3 sequence reads: CAKQGADTEAFF. CDR3 nucleotides: TGTGCCAAACAGGGGGCGGACACTGAAGCTTTCTTT. Drawing the rest from reference TRBV2 and TRBJ1-1, the complete variable domain is EPEVTQTPSHQVTQMGQEVILRCVPISNHLYFYWYRQILGQKVEFLVSFYNNEISEKSEIFDDQFSVERPDGSNFTLKIRSTKLEDSAMYFCAKQGADTEAFFGQGTRLTVV.

This CDR3 is CASSPRRRGTDTQYF. CDR3 nucleotides: TGTGCCAGCAGCCCTCGCCGGAGGGGCACAGATACGCAGTATTTT. This chain joins TRBV11-2 and TRBJ2-3; TRBD2 is a possible D gene (6 bases). V lost 5 bases to trimming and J lost 1 base, with 13 bases between them. Germline CDR1 SGHAT, CDR2 FQNNGV. The CDR3 length is 15 residues.

J is TRBJ1-1 and V is TRBV6-6, with TRBD1 matching over 12 bases. V trimming: 5 bases; J trimming: 6 bases; junction bases outside the gene matches: 7. CDR1 MNHNY and CDR2 SVGAGI come from the germline V gene (reference sequence). This CDR3 contains 15 residues. CDR3 amino acids: CASSHRDRGRPEAFF. The CDR3 coding sequence is TGTGCCAGCAGTCACCGGGACAGGGGGCGACCTGAAGCTTTCTTT.

This chain links TRBV7-3 with TRBJ1-1, with D possibly matching TRBD1 (6 bases). The V gene's germline CDR1 is SGHTA and CDR2 FQGTGA. The length of the CDR3 is 14 residues. Trimming stripped 6 bases from V and 5 bases from J, with 16 bases between. CDR3 nucleotides: TGTGCCAGCAGTTCACGTGGCAGGGGAACTGAAGCTTTCTTT. Its translation: CASSSRGRGTEAFF.

In its sample, this clone was seen a few times. This chain uses TRBV20-1 with TRBJ2-1; D unresolved. Trimming shortened V by 5 bases and J by 10 bases, and 9 bases separated the two germline ends. The V gene's germline CDR1 is DFQATT and CDR2 SNEGSKA (reference sequence). The CDR3 is made up of 10 amino acids. CDR3 nucleotides: TGCAGTGCTGTAACGCGCGAGCAGTTCTTC. It specifies CSAVTREQFF.

The chain carries TRBV27 and TRBJ2-1, with 8 bases matching TRBD2. The V gene end was trimmed by 2 bases and the J gene end by 6 bases; junction bases not matched to a gene: 15. Germline CDR1 MNHEY, CDR2 SMNVEV (reference sequence). The CDR3 has 18 amino acids. CDR3 in amino acids: CASSLPYEAGVIGNEQFF. Written as DNA, the CDR3 is TGTGCCAGCAGTTTACCCTACGAAGCGGGAGTAATAGGCAATGAGCAGTTCTTC.

This chain connects TRBV5-6 to TRBJ2-7; 8 bases align to TRBD1. J lost 4 bases, V lost 1 base, and 4 bases had no gene match. Germline V gene lookup returns CDR1 SGHDT and CDR2 YYEEEE. The CDR3 is 14 amino acids. The chain's CDR3 is CASSLQRQGYEQYF. Here the CDR3 DNA reads TGTGCCAGCAGCTTGCAAAGACAGGGGTACGAGCAGTACTTC.

This rearrangement joins TRBV2 to TRBJ1-3, with no clear D. Germline values: CDR1 SNHLY, CDR2 FYNNEI. Trimming pared 3 bases from V and 7 bases from J, leaving 4 bases between. This CDR3 is 11 amino acids long. The CDR3 DNA sequence: TGTGCCAGCAGTGAGGATAACACCATATATTTT. It translates to CASSEDNTIYF.

The chain carries TRBV6-1 and TRBJ2-2, with 10 bases that match TRBD1. The CDR3 sequence is 14 residues long. The trim removed 10 bases at V and 3 bases at J, leaving 5 bases unmatched. Per the germline V gene, CDR1 is MNHNS and CDR2 is SASEGT. Here the CDR3 reads CATWDRGDTGELFF. The CDR3 DNA follows: TGTGCCACCTGGGACAGGGGCGACACCGGGGAGCTGTTTTTT.

V usage is TRBV29-1 and J usage is TRBJ1-2; the match to TRBD1 covers 9 bases. The CDR3 sequence is 14 residues long. V dropped 5 bases and J dropped 5; count of bases not matched to a gene: 9. Per germline, CDR1 SQVTM and CDR2 ANQGSEA. DNA of the CDR3: TGCAGCGTTACCGGGGACAGGGATGCTTATGGCTACACCTTC. This sequence encodes CSVTGDRDAYGYTF.

The chain is built from TRBV2 and TRBJ1-4; possible D gene TRBD1, 5 bases. The CDR3 has 12 residues. Germline CDR1 SNHLY, CDR2 FYNNEI. The V and J ends lost 6 bases and 8 bases respectively, with 10 bases between them. CDR3 loop: CASRQDNEKLFF. As DNA, the CDR3 is TGTGCCAGCAGACAGGACAACGAAAAACTGTTTTTT.

This chain links TRBV5-4 with TRBJ1-2; maybe TRBD1 (5 bases). The CDR3 length is 13 residues. From germline, CDR1 is SGHNT and CDR2 YYREEE (reference sequence). The germline V and J ends were trimmed by 0 bases and 9 bases, with 12 bases remaining between them. DNA of the CDR3: TGTGCCAGCAGCTTGGCTTCGTCAGGGCGCTACACCTTC. Its protein is CASSLASSGRYTF. Based on the CDR3 plus reference TRBV5-4 and TRBJ1-2, the full variable domain is ETGVTQSPTHLIKTRGQQVTLRCSSQSGHNTVSWYQQALGQGPQFIFQYYREEENGRGNFPPRFSGLQFPNYSSELNVNALELDDSALYLCASSLASSGRYTFGSGTRLTVV.

V usage is TRBV15 and J usage is TRBJ2-1, with D perhaps being TRBD1 or TRBD2 (6 bases each). There are 20 residues in the CDR3. The V end was cut by 0 bases, the J end by 0 bases, with 21 bases between. In germline, CDR1 is LNHNV, CDR2 YYDKDF (reference sequence). In DNA form, the CDR3 reads TGTGCCACCAGCAGAGATCCCCCGGGGGCCTTATCCAGCTCCTACAATGAGCAGTTCTTC. It codes for CATSRDPPGALSSSYNEQFF.